This TCR beta chain was observed in a study of molecular identifiers for immune sequencing clone quantification (dated by TCRdb to about 2018). Concerning the study at large: For a replicate experiment, the RNA from either approximately 20,000 or 100,000 naive CD8 T cells was divided into five aliquots, and four of those aliquots went on to sequencing. This methods study benchmarked molecular-identifier clustering-based TCR repertoire sequencing (MIDCIRS) and TCR RNA copy counting, using CD8 T cells to do so. What the work shows at the level of the full study, not this receptor alone: Modeling indicated around 3.2 TCR RNA copies recovered per cell, compared with about 10 by digital PCR, which implies a capture efficiency of 25% to 35%. Spiked-in Jurkat TCR RNA (about ten copies' worth), which is not part of the donor repertoire, was contained in the naive libraries. In CMV-specific effector cells, over 97% of molecules were held by clones above 20 RNA copies, whereas under 1% of molecules were held by such clones in naive cells. Highly expanded clone sizes could be underestimated because identical TCR molecules may share a barcode. Even against a background of 800,000 to 1,000,000 naive CD8 T cells, spiked-in Jurkat TCR RNA amounting to a single cell's worth was reported to be detectable. When barcode sub-clustering was omitted, TCR diversity was inflated by chimeric consensus sequences, with chimeras reaching as high as 47%.

Libraries of naive CD8 T cells were generated from roughly 21,000 to 960,000 sorted cells, with 10%, 30% or 50% of the purified RNA used. On a BD FACSAria II, naive CD8 T cells were FACS-sorted as CD8+CD4-CCR7+CD45RA+ and collected into RLT Plus buffer. To test detection sensitivity, Jurkat RNA equivalent to more than 8 TCR copies was spiked into samples of roughly 17,000-1,000,000 naive CD8 T cells. Enrichment of CD8 T cells was done with RosetteSep CD8+ T Cell Enrichment Cocktail plus Ficoll-Paque, and ACK red cell lysis came afterward. The germline V gene (reference sequence) gives CDR1 as PRHDT and CDR2 as FYEKMQ. Including cysteine and phenylalanine, the CDR3 has 14 amino acids. The sequence is cut down to CDR3 DNA, 42 bases in frame from base 1. The library was generated by PCR. Sequencing took place on an Illumina HiSeq 4000. Bulk TCR libraries were made following a previously described method, with the TCR primers given in Table S5. Purification of total RNA was performed with the Qiagen AllPrep DNA/RNA kit. Before analysis, reads from multiple sequencing runs of one library were combined. From the authors' description of their analysis: Reads were retained only if an exact TCR constant sequence was present, and the retained reads were trimmed to 150 nt and grouped according to their 12-nt molecular barcodes. Within each barcode group, reads were sub-clustered at a 15% Levenshtein threshold, and quality-weighted consensus sequences were built per RNA molecule. Non-functional sequences were filtered out, along with any lower-count sequence sitting one edit away from another sequence. Barcode sub-clusters with fewer than 20% of the maximum read count were removed, based on fitting two negative binomial distributions. TCRdb reworked the public reads: Q25 trimming with fastp, MiXCR clone assembly, productive beta chains retained. Rows with a matching CDR3 protein are joined into one entry that keeps the most common DNA and genes. The V and J calls and clone size come from TCRdb's table, not from the authors' own analysis. This sample is represented by approximately 670,000 distinct CDR3 sequences; just under 20% of them were singletons. The ten most abundant clones make up around 0.86% of the sample.

This clonotype was recorded many times. Its target antigen remains unknown. One junction end does not reproduce the germline sequence, and a read error may be involved. The chain couples TRBV13 to TRBJ2-1; TRBD2 is a possible D gene, resting on 6 matching bases. This TCR derives from a human donor in good health. Some libraries in this study had Jurkat cell RNA spiked in. The sequencing input was naive CD8+ T cells from blood, with Jurkat cell RNA spiked in. The sample's cell subset or site label, decoded: FACS-sorted CD8+CD4-CCR7+CD45RA+ naive T cells. CDR3 reads: CASTGQGGVNEQFF. The sequence in DNA is TGTGCGAGCACGGGGCAGGGAGGAGTCAATGAGCAGTTCTTC.